This TCR beta chain was identified during a study of T cells in Graves' hyperthyroidism and ophthalmopathy. This clonotype was counted at least ten times. Trimming took 6 bases from V and 6 from J; bases not matched to a gene: 9. The CDR3 spans 16 residues. Germline CDR1 and CDR2: SNHLY and FYNNEI. 10 ml of fresh peripheral blood supplied the PBMCs. RNA transcripts served as the template for amplifying TCR beta CDR3 regions. HTBI primers were the set used in a first-round RT-PCR of the TCR CDR3. TCRdb itself ran the multiplex PCR reads through MiXCR, one entry per CDR3 protein. The table has hundreds of thousands of distinct CDR3 sequences, around 20% seen once.

The source of this sequence is a young man with Graves' ophthalmopathy. The sample consisted of blood. The rearrangement links TRBV2 to TRBJ2-2, with 11 positions matching TRBD1. CDR3 loop: CASRPSGQGVAGELFF. CDR3 nucleotide sequence: TGTGCCAGCAGACCGTCGGGACAGGGGGTAGCCGGGGAGCTGTTTTTT.